These 4 T cell receptor beta chains were sequenced from one sample in a study of breast tumors, draining lymph nodes, adjacent tissues. In TCRdb, the multiplex PCR reads were re-called with MiXCR into one record per CDR3 protein. The top ten clones hold over 3% of a sample with some 130,000 distinct CDR3 sequences, 15% to 20% of them seen once. Breast cancer patients provided tissue from their axillary draining lymph nodes. Sequencing used axillary lymph node tissue. These TCRs come from a female donor with breast cancer. Some clones in this sample may be carry-over from other donors' samples.

This clonotype has ten or more counts. The rearrangement uses TRBV20-1 and TRBJ2-4; no clear D. This CDR3 has 12 residues. The germline V and J ends were trimmed by 1 base and 6 bases, with 7 bases remaining between them. Germline-derived CDR1 and CDR2 are DFQATT and SNEGSKA (reference sequence). As DNA, the CDR3 is TGCAGTGCTAGAGCTGGCAGAAACATTCAGTACTTC. Translation gives CSARAGRNIQYF.

The sample holds many counts of this clonotype. The V gene is TRBV5-1, the J gene TRBJ2-3, with D possibly matching TRBD1 (6 bases). Germline CDR1 and CDR2: SGHRS and YFSETQ. The CDR3 is made up of 14 amino acids. V lost 2 bases to trimming and J lost 6 bases, with 13 bases between them. Written as DNA, the CDR3 is TGCGCCAGCAGCTTCGGAACAGGGTTCGATACGCAGTATTTT. This gives the protein CASSFGTGFDTQYF.

This clonotype was counted at least ten times. J is TRBJ1-4 and V is TRBV9, with 11 nucleotides matching TRBD1. The CDR3 is 14 amino acids. The germline CDR1 and CDR2 sequences are SGDLS and YYNGEE. Unmatched junction bases numbered 4, after V lost 2 bases and J lost 10 bases. In DNA, the CDR3 is TGTGCCAGCAGCGTCTACGGGACAGGGGGAAAACTGTTTTTT. This gives the protein CASSVYGTGGKLFF.

This clonotype was found many times. V usage is TRBV20-1 and J usage is TRBJ2-1; a possible D gene is TRBD2 (5 bases). V was pared by 4 bases and J by 3 bases, with 13 bases between. Germline V gives CDR1 DFQATT, CDR2 SNEGSKA (reference sequence). This CDR3 contains 14 residues. The CDR3, as DNA: TGCAGTGCTAAAGACTCAACTAGCTACAATGAGCAGTTCTTC. Translating it yields CSAKDSTSYNEQFF.